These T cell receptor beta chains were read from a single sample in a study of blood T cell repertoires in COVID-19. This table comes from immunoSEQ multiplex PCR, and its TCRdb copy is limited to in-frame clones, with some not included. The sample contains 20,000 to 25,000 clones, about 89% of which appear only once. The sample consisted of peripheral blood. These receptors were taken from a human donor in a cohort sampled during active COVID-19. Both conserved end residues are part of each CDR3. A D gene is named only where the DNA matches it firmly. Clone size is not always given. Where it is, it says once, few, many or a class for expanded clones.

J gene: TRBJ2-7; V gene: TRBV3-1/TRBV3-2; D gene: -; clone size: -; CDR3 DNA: TGTGCCAGCAGCCAATCGGTTAGCTACGAGCAGTACTTC; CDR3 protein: CASSQSVSYEQYF
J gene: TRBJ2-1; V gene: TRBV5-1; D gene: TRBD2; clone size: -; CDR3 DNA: TGCGCCAGTACCGTTACCGGGACTAGCGGAGACAATGAGCAGTTCTTC; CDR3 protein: CASTVTGTSGDNEQFF
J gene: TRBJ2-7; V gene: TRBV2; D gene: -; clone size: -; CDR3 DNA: TGTGCCAGCAGTGACGGATTCGGAGGGGACGAGCAGTACTTC; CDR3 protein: CASSDGFGGDEQYF
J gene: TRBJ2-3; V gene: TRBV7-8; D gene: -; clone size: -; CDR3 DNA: TGTGCCAGCATGTGGACCAGCTCTCGGGAAGATACGCAGTATTTT; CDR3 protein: CASMWTSSREDTQYF
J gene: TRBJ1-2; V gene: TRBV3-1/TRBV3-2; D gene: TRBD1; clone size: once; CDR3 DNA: TGTGCCAGCAGCCATCGCGGACAGGGACTCAAAAGGGGCTATGGCTACACCTTC; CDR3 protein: CASSHRGQGLKRGYGYTF
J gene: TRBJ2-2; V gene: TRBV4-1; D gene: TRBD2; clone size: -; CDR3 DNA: TGCGCCAGCAGCCAAGATTTAGGACTAGCGGGAGCGAACACCGGGGAGCTGTTTTTT; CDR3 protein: CASSQDLGLAGANTGELFF
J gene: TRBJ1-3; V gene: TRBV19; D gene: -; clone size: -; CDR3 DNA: TGTGCCAGTAGAGGACAGAACTCTGGAAACACCATATATTTT; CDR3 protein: CASRGQNSGNTIYF
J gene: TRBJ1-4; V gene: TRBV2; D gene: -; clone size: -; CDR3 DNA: TGTGCCAGCAGTGACGTGTCAACTAATGAAAAACTGTTTTTT; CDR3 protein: CASSDVSTNEKLFF
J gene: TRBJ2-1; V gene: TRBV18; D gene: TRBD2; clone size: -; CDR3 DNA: TGTGCCAGCTCATTCCCCGGGACTAGCGGGGGCAATGAGCAGTTCTTC; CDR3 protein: CASSFPGTSGGNEQFF
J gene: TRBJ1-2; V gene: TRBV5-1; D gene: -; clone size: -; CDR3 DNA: TGCGCCAGCAGCTCCATATTGGGGGCAGAAGGCTACACCTTC; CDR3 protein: CASSSILGAEGYTF
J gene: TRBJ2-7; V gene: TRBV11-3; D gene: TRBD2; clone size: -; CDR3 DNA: TGTGCCAGCAGCTTAGCTTCGGGGGGGCACTACTACGAGCAGTACTTC; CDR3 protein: CASSLASGGHYYEQYF
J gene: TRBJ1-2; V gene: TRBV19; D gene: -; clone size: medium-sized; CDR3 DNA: TGTGCCAGTAGTATAGATCCGGACACCTTC; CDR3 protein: CASSIDPDTF
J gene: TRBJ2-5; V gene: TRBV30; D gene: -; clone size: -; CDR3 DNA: TGTGCCTGGACGTCCCCAGCGCTGTTACAAGAGACCCAGTACTTC; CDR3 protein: CAWTSPALLQETQYF
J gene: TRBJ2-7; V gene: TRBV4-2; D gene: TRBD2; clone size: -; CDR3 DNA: TGTGCCAGCAGCCAAACTAGCGGGAGAGGGGACGAGCAGTACTTC; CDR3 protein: CASSQTSGRGDEQYF
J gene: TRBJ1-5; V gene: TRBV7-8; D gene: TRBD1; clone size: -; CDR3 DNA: TGTGCCAGCAGCCGGGACAGGAATCAGCCCCAGCATTTT; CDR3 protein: CASSRDRNQPQHF
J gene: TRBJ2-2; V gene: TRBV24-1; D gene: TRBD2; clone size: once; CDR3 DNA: TGTGCCACCAGTGATACACTAGCGGGACCGAACACCGGGGAGCTGTTTTTT; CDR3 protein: CATSDTLAGPNTGELFF
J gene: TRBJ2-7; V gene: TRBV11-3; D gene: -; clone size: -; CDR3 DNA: TGTGCCAGCAGCTCGACAGTGGGCGAGCAGTACTTC; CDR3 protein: CASSSTVGEQYF
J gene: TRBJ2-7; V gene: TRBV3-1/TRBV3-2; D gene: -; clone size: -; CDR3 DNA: TGTGCCAGCAGCGGGGGGGGCCACGAGCAGTACTTC; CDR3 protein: CASSGGGHEQYF
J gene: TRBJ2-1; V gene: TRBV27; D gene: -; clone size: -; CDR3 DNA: TGTGCCAGCAGTTCTCGGATCCGGGGGTGGGGTGAGCAGTTCTTC; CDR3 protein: CASSSRIRGWGEQFF
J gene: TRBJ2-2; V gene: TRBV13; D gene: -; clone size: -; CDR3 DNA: TGTGCCAGCAGCAGGGAGTATGAGAGTAACACCGGGGAGCTGTTTTTT; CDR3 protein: CASSREYESNTGELFF
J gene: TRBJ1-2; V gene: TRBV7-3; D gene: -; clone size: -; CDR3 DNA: TGTGCCAGCAGCCCCCGAGGTCAGAACTATGGCTACACCTTC; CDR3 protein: CASSPRGQNYGYTF
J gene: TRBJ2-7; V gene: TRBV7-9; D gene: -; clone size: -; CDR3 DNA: TGTGCCAGCAGCACTAATCAGATCGGGGGAGGAAACTACGAGCAGTACTTC; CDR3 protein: CASSTNQIGGGNYEQYF
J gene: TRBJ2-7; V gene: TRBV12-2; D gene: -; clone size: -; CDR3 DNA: TGTGCAAGTCGCTTATTTAGCGGGAGGGCTCCCTACGAGCAGTACTTC; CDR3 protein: CASRLFSGRAPYEQYF
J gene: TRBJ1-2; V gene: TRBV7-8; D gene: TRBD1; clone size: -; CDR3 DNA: TGTGCCAGCAGCCCACAGGGGGACGGCTACACCTTC; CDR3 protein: CASSPQGDGYTF
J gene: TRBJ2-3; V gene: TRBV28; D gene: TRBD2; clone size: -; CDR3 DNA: TGTGCCAGCGGACCGGGAGGGGTGAGCACAGATACGCAGTATTTT; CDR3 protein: CASGPGGVSTDTQYF
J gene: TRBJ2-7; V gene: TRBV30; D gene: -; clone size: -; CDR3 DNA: TGTGCCTGGAGTGTAGAGCGCAAGCAGTACTTC; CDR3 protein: CAWSVERKQYF
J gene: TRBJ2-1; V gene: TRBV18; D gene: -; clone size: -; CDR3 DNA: TGTGCCAGCTCACCAGAGTTTGAGACTGATTACAATGAGCAGTTCTTC; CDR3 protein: CASSPEFETDYNEQFF
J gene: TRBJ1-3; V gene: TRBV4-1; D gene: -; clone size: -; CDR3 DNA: TGCGCCAGCAGCCAAGGGTTACATCCCGGAAACACCATATATTTT; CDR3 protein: CASSQGLHPGNTIYF
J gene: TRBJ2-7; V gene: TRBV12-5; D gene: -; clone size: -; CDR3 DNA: TGTGCTAGTGGTTTGGTAGCCCCGGGGGGCGGGATCGAGCAGTACTTC; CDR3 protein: CASGLVAPGGGIEQYF
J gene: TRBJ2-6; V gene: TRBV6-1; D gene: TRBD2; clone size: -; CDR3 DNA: TGTGCCAGCAGTGAAGTCCTAGCGGGAGGTTTATCTGGGGCCAACGTCCTGACTTTC; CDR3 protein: CASSEVLAGGLSGANVLTF
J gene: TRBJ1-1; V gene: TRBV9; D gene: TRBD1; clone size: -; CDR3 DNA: TGTGCCAGCAGCGTACCAGGGGGGGAAGCTTTCTTT; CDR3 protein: CASSVPGGEAFF
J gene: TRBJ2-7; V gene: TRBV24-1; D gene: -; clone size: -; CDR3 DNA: TGTGCCACCAGTGATCACCAGGGGTACGAGCAGTACTTC; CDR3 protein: CATSDHQGYEQYF
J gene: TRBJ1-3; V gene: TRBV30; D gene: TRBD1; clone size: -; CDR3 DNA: TGTGCCTGGAGTGAGACAGGGGGCTCCGGAAACACCATATATTTT; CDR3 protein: CAWSETGGSGNTIYF
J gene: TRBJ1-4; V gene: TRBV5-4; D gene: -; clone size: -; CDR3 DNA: TGTGCCAGCAGTAATCAGGGTGGCGGAGAAAAACTGTTTTTT; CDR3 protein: CASSNQGGGEKLFF
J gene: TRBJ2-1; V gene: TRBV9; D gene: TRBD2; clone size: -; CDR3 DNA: TGTGCCAGCAGCGTAGGAGCGGGAGTCTACAATGAGCAGTTCTTC; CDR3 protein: CASSVGAGVYNEQFF
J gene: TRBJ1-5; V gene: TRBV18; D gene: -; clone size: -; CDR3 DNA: TGTGCCAGCTCACAGACAGGTCGAGATCAGCCCCAGCATTTT; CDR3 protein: CASSQTGRDQPQHF
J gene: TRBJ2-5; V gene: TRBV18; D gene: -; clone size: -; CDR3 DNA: TGTGCCAGCTCACCTAGCGAAGAGACCCAGTACTTC; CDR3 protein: CASSPSEETQYF
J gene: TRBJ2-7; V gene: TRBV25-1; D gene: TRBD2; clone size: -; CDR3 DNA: TGTGCCAGCAGTGTCGGGGGGACCTACGAGCAGTACTTC; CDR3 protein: CASSVGGTYEQYF
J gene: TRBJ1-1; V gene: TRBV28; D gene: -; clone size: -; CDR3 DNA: TGTGCCAGCCGAGAGGTGGCCACTGAAGCTTTCTTT; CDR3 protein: CASREVATEAFF
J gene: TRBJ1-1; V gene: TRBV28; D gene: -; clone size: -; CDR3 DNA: TGTGCCAGCAGTTTATACGGCGGGGGAAACACTGAAGCTTTCTTT; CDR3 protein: CASSLYGGGNTEAFF
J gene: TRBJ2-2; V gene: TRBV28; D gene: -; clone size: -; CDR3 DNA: TGTGCCAGCAACCCGGTGGCGGTCACCGGGGAGCTGTTTTTT; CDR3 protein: CASNPVAVTGELFF
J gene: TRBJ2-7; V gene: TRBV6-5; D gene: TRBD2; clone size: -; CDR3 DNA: TGTGCCAGCAGTTTTGACCAGCGGGGTACCTACGAGCAGTACTTC; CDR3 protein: CASSFDQRGTYEQYF
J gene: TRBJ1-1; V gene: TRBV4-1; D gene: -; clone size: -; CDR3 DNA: TGCGCCAGCAGCCAAGATCACCGGGTGGCTTTCTTT; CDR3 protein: CASSQDHRVAFF
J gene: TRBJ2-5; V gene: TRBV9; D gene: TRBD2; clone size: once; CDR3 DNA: TGTGCCAGCAGCGCCACTAGCGGGAGTATTCCCGAGACCCAGTACTTC; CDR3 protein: CASSATSGSIPETQYF
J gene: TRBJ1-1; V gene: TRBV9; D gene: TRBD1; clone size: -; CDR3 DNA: TGTGCCAGCAGCCCCCAGGGGGGCATCACTGAAGCTTTCTTT; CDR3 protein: CASSPQGGITEAFF
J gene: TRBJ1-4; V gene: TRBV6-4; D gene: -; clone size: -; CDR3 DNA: TGTGCCAGCAGTGTGGGGCGGCAGATTAATGAAAAACTGTTTTTT; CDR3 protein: CASSVGRQINEKLFF
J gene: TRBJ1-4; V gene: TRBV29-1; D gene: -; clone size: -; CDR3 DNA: TGCAGCGTTAAAGAGGGGGGAACTAATGAAAAACTGTTTTTT; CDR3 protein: CSVKEGGTNEKLFF
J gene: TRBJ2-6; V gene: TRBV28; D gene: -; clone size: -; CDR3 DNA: TGTGCCAGCAGCCTAGGCTCTGGGGCCAACGTCCTGACTTTC; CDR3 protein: CASSLGSGANVLTF
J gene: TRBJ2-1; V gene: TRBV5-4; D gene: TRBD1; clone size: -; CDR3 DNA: TGTGCCAGCAGCTTGGGACAGGGTAATGAGCAGTTCTTC; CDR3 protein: CASSLGQGNEQFF
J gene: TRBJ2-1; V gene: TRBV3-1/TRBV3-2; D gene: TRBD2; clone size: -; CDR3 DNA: TGTGCCAGCAGCCTTAGCGGGAGGGCCAGCAATGAGCAGTTCTTC; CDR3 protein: CASSLSGRASNEQFF
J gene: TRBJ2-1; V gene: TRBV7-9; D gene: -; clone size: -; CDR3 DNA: TGTGCCAGCAGCTATCTTGACCAGGGAGGCATAATCTTC; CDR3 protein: CASSYLDQGGIIF
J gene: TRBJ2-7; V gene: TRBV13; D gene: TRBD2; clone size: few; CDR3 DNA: TGTGCCAGCAGCTTAGGACTAGCGGGAGACCCCAACTACGAGCAGTACTTC; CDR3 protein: CASSLGLAGDPNYEQYF
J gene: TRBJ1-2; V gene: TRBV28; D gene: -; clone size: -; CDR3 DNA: TGTGCCAGCAGCCTGGAGCGGCGAAAGGACTATGGCTACACCTTC; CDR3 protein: CASSLERRKDYGYTF